This TCR beta chain comes out of a study of blood T cell repertoires in COVID-19. About the research overall: Acute and convalescent COVID-19 specimens originated in the United States, Italy and Spain.

From germline, CDR1 is SGHDN and CDR2 FVKESK. The CDR3 is 16 amino acids. Trimming took 0 bases from V and 4 from J, leaving 12 bases between them. The repertoire was sequenced with immunoSEQ multiplex PCR; TCRdb's copy has only in-frame clones and lacks some. In the table there are over 200,000 clones, 90% of which are singletons. Sequencing was performed on peripheral blood. This chain uses TRBV14 with TRBJ2-2; D is unresolved. The source of this sequence is a young man with COVID-19, enrolled during active disease. CDR3 in amino acids: CASSQDWWQSTGELFF. The CDR3 nucleotides read TGTGCCAGCAGCCAAGATTGGTGGCAATCCACCGGGGAGCTGTTTTTT.